The 5 T cell receptor beta chains below were found in one sample sequenced in a study of Tregs in tolerant kidney transplant recipients. Method: immunoSEQ multiplex PCR; TCRdb's copy keeps in-frame clones and lacks some. This table has about 240,000 clones, around 82% appearing once. Sequenced sample: CD4+ T cells from blood. The receptors derive from a human donor in good health.

The chain is built from TRBV10-2 and TRBJ2-2; no clear D. CDR3 length: 12 amino acids. The germline V and J ends were trimmed by 5 bases and 8 bases, with 9 bases remaining between them. CDR1 and CDR2 from the germline V gene are WSHSY and SAAADI. CDR3 DNA sequence: TGCGCCAGCAGTCGCAGTGCTGGGGAGCTGTTTTTT. It specifies CASSRSAGELFF.

DNA for the CDR3: TGTGCCAGCAGCCCGGTCAGAAACTATGGCTACACCTTC. This translates into CASSPVRNYGYTF. The chain joins TRBV2 to TRBJ1-2; D remains ambiguous. V shed 6 bases and J shed 2 bases, with 10 bases lying between them. From germline, CDR1 is SNHLY and CDR2 FYNNEI. The CDR3 totals 13 residues.

The chain combines TRBV4-1 with TRBJ2-3; 8 bases map to TRBD1. This CDR3 contains 13 residues. The ends lost 8 bases at V and 0 bases at J; junction bases unmatched: 1. The V gene's germline CDR1 is MGHRA and CDR2 YSYEKL. This CDR3 is CASQGASTDTQYF. CDR3 nucleotides: TGCGCCAGCCAGGGGGCGAGCACAGATACGCAGTATTTT.

This clone was seen a handful of times. The gene calls are TRBV10-3 and TRBJ2-7, with 8 nucleotides matching TRBD1. V gave up 4 bases and J gave up 0 bases; unmatched junction bases: 5. Germline V gene sequence: CDR1 ENHRY, CDR2 SYGVKD. This CDR3 comprises 15 residues. The CDR3: CAISGPDRDSYEQYF. The CDR3 nucleotides are TGTGCCATCAGTGGCCCGGACAGGGACTCCTACGAGCAGTACTTC.

This clone is a singleton in its sample. This chain uses TRBV7-9 with TRBJ2-2; D remains ambiguous. Germline CDR1 and CDR2: SEHNR and FQNEAQ (reference sequence). V dropped 2 bases and J dropped 6 bases, with 13 bases sitting between them. This CDR3 has 15 amino acids. The CDR3 nucleotides are TGTGCCAGCAGCTTACTGTCGGGCGGACCCGGGGAGCTGTTTTTT. Its protein is CASSLLSGGPGELFF.